This TCR beta chain was sequenced for a study of T cell responses to AZD1222 COVID-19 vaccine. Generated by immunoSEQ multiplex PCR, the TCRdb table keeps only in-frame clones and is missing some. Of some 180,000 clones in the sample, roughly 92% were seen once. As for this clone: Antigen: not known.

Findings and limits, study-wide: White British people made up most donors, females outnumbered males, and clonal diversity was possibly underestimated. The study found vaccine-associated CD4 TCRs spanning spike, dominant at 160-218 and 743-854. Seropositive status at baseline applied to only six AZD1222 recipients. Spike-specific TCR repertoires showed rising breadth and depth after two AZD1222 doses.

This TCR came from an adult in good health. Sequenced here: peripheral blood, sampled on day 0 of AZD1222 vaccination.

The CDR3 loop reads CASSPRTSYYEQYF. DNA for the CDR3: TGTGCCAGCAGCCCCCGGACTTCTTACTACGAGCAGTACTTC. This chain uses TRBV14 with TRBJ2-7, with a weak D call TRBD2 (5 bases). V was pared by 4 bases and J by 3 bases, with 13 bases between. CDR3 length: 14 amino acids. Germline V gives CDR1 SGHDN, CDR2 FVKESK. The full variable domain, completed using reference TRBV14 and TRBJ2-7, is EAGVTQFPSHSVIEKGQTVTLRCDPISGHDNLYWYRRVMGKEIKFLLHFVKESKQDESGMPNNRFLAERTGGTYSTLKVQPAELEDSGVYFCASSPRTSYYEQYFGPGTRLTVT.